A single sample gave rise to the 12 T cell receptor beta chains below, sequenced in a study of T cells in localized non-small cell lung cancer. Using immunoSEQ multiplex PCR, the repertoire was profiled, and TCRdb retains in-frame clones only, with some absent. There are about 33,000 clones in the sample; about nine tenths occur only once, and 3.5% to 5% lies in the top ten. This material consisted of peripheral blood, taken before any cancer treatment. Source of these receptors: a man aged 40 to 70 with stage I lung adenocarcinoma.

This chain connects TRBV10-1 to TRBJ1-1; D is unclear. The CDR3 runs 12 residues. Trimming cost V 2 bases and J 10 bases, with 11 bases left between them. Germline V gives CDR1 WNHNN, CDR2 SYGVQD (reference sequence). DNA for the CDR3: TGCGCCAGCAGTGAGGCGGCCGTGGGAGCTTTCTTT. Its translation: CASSEAAVGAFF.

As to this clone: Because the CDR3 is missing its conserved closing phenylalanine or tryptophan, this is likely a read error. The DNA is left out, because the CDR3 cannot be placed on it with certainty; the CDR3 is given as TCRdb lists it. The V and J genes are TRBV2 and TRBJ1-1. Germline loops: CDR1 SNHLY, CDR2 FYNNEI. From its first to its last residue, the CDR3 has 8 amino acids. The CDR3 protein is CASSGLSG.

The chain carries TRBV6-6 and TRBJ1-5; TRBD1 matches at 11 bases. The CDR3 extends over 14 amino acids. With 7 bases clipped from V and 5 bases from J, the junction kept 4 bases outside the gene matches. CDR1 is MNHNY and CDR2 is SVGAGI in the germline V gene (reference sequence). The CDR3: CASIRDRGYQPQHF. As DNA, the CDR3 is TGTGCCAGCATTAGGGACAGGGGGTATCAGCCCCAGCATTTT.

On this clone itself: This specimen includes other DNA sequences encoding the same CDR3. The V and J genes are TRBV5-6 and TRBJ1-5; possibly TRBD1 for D (5 bases). The V and J ends lost 0 bases and 4 bases respectively, with 8 bases between them. The germline CDR1 and CDR2 sequences are SGHDT and YYEEEE. The CDR3 length is 14 residues. Here the CDR3 reads CASSLGQSNQPQHF. The CDR3, as DNA: TGTGCCAGCAGCTTGGGACAGTCGAATCAGCCCCAGCATTTT.

The gene calls are TRBV5-1 and TRBJ2-3, with TRBD2 matching 7 bases. Per the germline V gene, CDR1 is SGHRS and CDR2 is YFSETQ. The J segment lost 4 bases and the V segment lost 5 bases, leaving 13 bases of the junction unmatched. The CDR3 runs 16 residues. This CDR3 reads CASSRRDLAAADTQYF. As DNA, the CDR3 is TGCGCCAGCAGTCGCCGGGACCTAGCGGCGGCAGATACGCAGTATTTT. The full variable domain, completed using reference TRBV5-1 and TRBJ2-3, is KAGVTQTPRYLIKTRGQQVTLSCSPISGHRSVSWYQQTPGQGLQFLFEYFSETQRNKGNFPGRFSGRQFSNSRSEMNVSTLELGDSALYLCASSRRDLAAADTQYFGPGTRLTVL.

As concerns this clone: The sample carries other DNA sequences with the same CDR3. As DNA, the CDR3 is TGTGCCAGCAGTGAGGGGACAGGAGACGAGCAGTACTTC. Residues: CASSEGTGDEQYF. This chain connects TRBV9 to TRBJ2-7; TRBD1 matches 8 bases. The germline V gene has CDR1 SGDLS and CDR2 YYNGEE. Losses at the gene ends were 5 bases for V and 5 bases for J; bases not matched to a gene: 6. This CDR3 has 13 residues.

The chain joins TRBV7-6 to TRBJ2-1; 15 nucleotides match TRBD2. With 2 bases clipped from V and 7 bases from J, the junction kept 6 bases outside the gene matches. The CDR3 is 17 amino acids. CDR1 and CDR2 from the germline V gene are SGHVS and FNYEAQ. CDR3 sequence (DNA): TGTGCCAGCAGCTTAATGGGACTAGCGGGGGGAAGGAATGAGCAGTTCTTC. Protein sequence: CASSLMGLAGGRNEQFF.

The chain uses TRBV5-1 and TRBJ2-3, with D perhaps given as TRBD1 or TRBD2 (5 bases each). The length of the CDR3 is 14 residues. Germline loops: CDR1 SGHRS, CDR2 YFSETQ. V was trimmed by 5 bases and J by 2 bases, leaving 12 bases between them. As DNA, the CDR3 is TGCGCCAGCAGTACCGGGGCTCCCACAGATACGCAGTATTTT. Its translation: CASSTGAPTDTQYF.

The chain recombines TRBV2 with TRBJ1-2; no firm D call. Trimming cost V 4 bases and J 5 bases, with 8 bases left between them. The CDR3 sequence is 12 residues long. The germline V gene has CDR1 SNHLY and CDR2 FYNNEI. As DNA, the CDR3 is TGTGCCAGCAGTGGGACGAATTATGGCTACACCTTC. It translates to CASSGTNYGYTF.

V is TRBV5-1 and J is TRBJ2-3, with D uncertain. The length of the CDR3 is 13 residues. Between the trimmed V and J ends, which lost 5 bases and 0 bases, there was a span of 7 bases. Germline V lookup: CDR1 SGHRS, CDR2 YFSETQ. CDR3: CASRSASTDTQYF. CDR3 coding DNA: TGCGCCAGCAGGTCAGCCAGCACAGATACGCAGTATTTT.

The sample holds one count of this clone. V and J are TRBV27 and TRBJ2-5; D may be TRBD2 (6 bases). CDR1 and CDR2 from the germline V gene are MNHEY and SMNVEV (reference sequence). CDR3 size: 14 residues. V was trimmed by 6 bases and J by 5 bases, leaving 16 bases between them. This CDR3 reads CASSATRLVETQYF. For the CDR3, the DNA is TGTGCCAGCAGCGCAACACGACTAGTGGAGACCCAGTACTTC.

The V call is TRBV10-2, the J call TRBJ1-5; a weak D match, TRBD1 (5 bases). In germline, CDR1 is WSHSY, CDR2 SAAADI. The CDR3 spans 13 residues. V was pared by 2 bases and J by 6 bases, with 8 bases between. The CDR3 DNA reads TGCGCCAGCAGTGAGCAGGGTTCTCAGCCCCAGCATTTT. Its translation is CASSEQGSQPQHF.